This T cell receptor (beta chain) derives from a study of CD8+ T cells in alopecia areata. Reverse transcription of extracted RNA yielded cDNA, which provided the sequencing template. Clones were read by immunoSEQ multiplex PCR, and TCRdb kept only the in-frame ones, dropping some. The sample records 150,000 to 180,000 clones, less than 65% being singletons. Study-level results: Compared with normal scalp, lesional scalp had higher clonality and more expanded CD8+ clones. Scalp specimens additionally yield sequences from normal skin's resident alphabeta T cells. Shared TCR sequences were less clear between patients than in mice, possibly partly from HLA diversity.

Concerning this clone itself: What it binds is not known.

Per the germline V gene, CDR1 is LNHNV and CDR2 is YYDKDF (reference sequence). The CDR3 totals 17 residues. The V gene lost 0 bases and the J gene lost 1 base, with 12 bases spanning the gap. Sorted out of PBMCs were CD4+ T cells and CD8+ T cells. The source material was CD8+ T cells sorted from blood, sampled at week 0. The TCR comes from a human donor with alopecia areata. The rearrangement links TRBV15 to TRBJ2-2; D unresolved. The CDR3 nucleotides read TGTGCCACCAGCAGAGATTCCCAGCGAATGAACACCGGGGAGCTGTTTTTT. It is translated as CATSRDSQRMNTGELFF.